One and the same sample provided the 6 T cell receptor beta chains below, sequenced in a study of T-cell memory formation after mild COVID-19. Each CDR3 protein gets one entry after TCRdb re-called the 5' RACE reads with MiXCR. The table includes 250,000 to 400,000 distinct CDR3 sequences, around 15% detected once. Sequences were obtained from PBMCs or a T cell subset sorted from them (not recorded which). The receptor set was obtained from a young man who had mild COVID-19 (a few samples of this study predate the infection). Cell type and time point are not known.

This clonotype appeared a few times. The chain recombines TRBV6-1 with TRBJ2-4; D is possibly TRBD1 or TRBD2 (5 bases each). V gave up 7 bases and J gave up 6 bases, with 13 bases separating them. The CDR3 extends over 13 amino acids. CDR1 MNHNS and CDR2 SASEGT come from the germline V gene. CDR3 coding DNA: TGTGCCAGCAAATTCGGTGGGGGAAACATTCAGTACTTC. Amino acid sequence: CASKFGGGNIQYF.

This chain links TRBV7-2 with TRBJ2-7; D assignment may be TRBD1 or TRBD2 (5 bases each). This CDR3 contains 14 residues. Per the germline V gene, CDR1 is SGHTA and CDR2 is FQGNSA. Trimming removed 1 base from V and 1 base from J, with 8 bases in between. CDR3 nucleotides: TGTGCCAGCAGCTTAGGTTGGGGGTCCTACGAGCAGTACGTC. As protein: CASSLGWGSYEQYV.

This clonotype was counted only a few times. The V call is TRBV6-5, the J call TRBJ1-2, with a weak D call TRBD1 (6 bases). V was pared by 6 bases and J by 8 bases, with 19 bases between. Looked up from germline, CDR1 is MNHEY and CDR2 is SVGAGI. This CDR3 has 14 residues. The CDR3 nucleotides are TGTGCCAGCAGCCCGCCGGGATACAGGGACGGCTACACCTTC. Translation: CASSPPGYRDGYTF.

The chain recombines TRBV6-5 with TRBJ2-3; D gene ambiguous. CDR1 and CDR2 from the germline V gene are MNHEY and SVGAGI. The germline V and J ends were trimmed by 0 bases and 2 bases, with 6 bases remaining between them. CDR3 size: 14 residues. CDR3 sequence (DNA): TGTGCCAGCAGTTACTCGGAGATCACAGATACGCAGTATTTT. It codes for CASSYSEITDTQYF.

This clonotype was counted a few times. The chain is built from TRBV7-2 and TRBJ1-5; 11 nucleotides align to TRBD1. The CDR3 runs to 15 residues. Unmatched junction bases numbered 6, after V lost 5 bases and J lost 6 bases. The germline CDR1 and CDR2 sequences are SGHTA and FQGNSA. CDR3 nucleotides: TGTGCCAGCAGCGCCTGGACAGGGGGCTTTCAGCCCCAGCATTTT. Protein product: CASSAWTGGFQPQHF.

The rearrangement joins TRBV30 to TRBJ1-1; D unclear. The V gene lost 0 bases and the J gene lost 2 bases, with 10 bases spanning the gap. The germline V gene has CDR1 GTSNPN and CDR2 SVGIG (reference sequence). CDR3 length: 14 amino acids. DNA of the CDR3: TGTGCCTGGAGTGTACTAGGGAGCAACACTGAAGCTTTCTTT. It is translated as CAWSVLGSNTEAFF.